These T cell receptor beta chains were read from a single sample in a study of T-cell memory formation after mild COVID-19. TCRdb used MiXCR to reprocess the 5' RACE reads, holding one entry per CDR3 protein. The sample lists about 240,000 distinct CDR3 sequences; around 10% were seen once. Sequencing was performed on PBMCs or a T cell subset sorted from them (not recorded which). These receptors were obtained from a man aged 18 to 30 who had mild COVID-19 (a few samples of this study predate the infection). Cell type and time point are not known. Each CDR3 is given with its conserved first and last residue. Rows may omit the clone size; those that give it use once, few, many or a size class.

13	TRBV12-3/TRBV12-4	few	TRBJ1-3	CASSLSGGNTIYF
17	TRBV7-6	NA	TRBJ2-2	CASSLGTSGAGTGELFF
18	TRBV12-3/TRBV12-4	few	TRBJ2-1	CASSLALKGTGAGNEQFF
16	TRBV4-1	few	TRBJ2-1	CASSRSDRVIYNEQFF
14	TRBV20-1	NA	TRBJ1-1	CSAKQGKKGTEAFF
15	TRBV7-8	NA	TRBJ2-3	CASSLGGPEADTQYF
17	TRBV11-3	NA	TRBJ1-1	CASSLGYGGSENTEAFF
19	TRBV4-1	NA	TRBJ2-5	CASSQGAGTAYIIQETQYF
16	TRBV6-5	NA	TRBJ2-5	CASSYSAGTLGETQYF
14	TRBV12-3/TRBV12-4	few	TRBJ2-3	CASSRPGGGDTQYF
17	TRBV11-2	NA	TRBJ2-1	CASSSKSVPLLGGEQFF
14	TRBV12-3/TRBV12-4	NA	TRBJ2-7	CASRGTQAPDEQYF
14	TRBV7-9	few	TRBJ2-1	CASSLEPYQYEQFF
15	TRBV3-1	NA	TRBJ1-1	CASSQESAPNTEAFF
14	TRBV5-1	many	TRBJ2-5	CASSRNRGDETQYF
15	TRBV24-1	NA	TRBJ2-1	CATSDSILGYNEQFF
15	TRBV7-6	NA	TRBJ1-1	CASSPGKEGRTEAFF
12	TRBV2	many	TRBJ2-5	CASGGNQETQYF
13	TRBV11-2	NA	TRBJ2-1	CASSLEPSIEQFF
15	TRBV7-2	NA	TRBJ2-5	CASSSGAVGQETQYF
17	TRBV18	NA	TRBJ2-6	CASSPGQGGTGANVLTF
13	TRBV30	few	TRBJ2-7	CAWAPRAPGEQYF
14	TRBV29-1	many	TRBJ2-5	CSAPVGGYQETQYF
14	TRBV11-2	many	TRBJ2-2	CASSRNRWGRELFF
13	TRBV2	NA	TRBJ2-1	CASREDRYNEQFF
13	TRBV5-6	NA	TRBJ1-5	CASSSEQGQPQHF
15	TRBV10-2	few	TRBJ2-3	CASGGAGGITDTQYF
15	TRBV7-2	few	TRBJ2-7	CASSSERGALYEQYF
12	TRBV7-2	few	TRBJ1-2	CASSFINYGYTF
14	TRBV20-1	few	TRBJ2-1	CSAREVVQKNEQFF
15	TRBV7-3	many	TRBJ1-1	CASSLTAAGDTEAFF
13	TRBV10-3	NA	TRBJ2-7	CAISDEGGYEQYF
14	TRBV5-1	many	TRBJ2-1	CASSLGDLHNEQFF